The 23 T cell receptor beta chains reported below all come from one sample, sequenced in a study of cytomegalovirus exposure and HLA in healthy donors (dated by TCRdb to the late 2010s). Libraries were prepared through the immunoSEQ multiplex PCR assay. A mixture of 60 forward primers for TCR Vbeta segments and 13 reverse primers for TCR Jbeta segments was used in the multiplex PCR. This immuneACCESS table, as held by TCRdb, lists in-frame sequences with V and J called but not all clones. Of the missing ones, under half trace to an unresolved V gene in checked studies; the others have no known cause. This sample is represented by about 110,000 clones; about three quarters of them were singletons. Approximately 1.2% of the sample is taken by the ten largest. Material for sequencing was PBMCs. The receptor source for this set is a woman between 25 and 40 years old in good health and CMV-seronegative.

This clone appeared a single time. V usage is TRBV13 and J usage is TRBJ2-1; 8 bases agree with TRBD2. Trimming cost V 5 bases and J 8 bases; bases outside gene matches: 8. Germline loops: CDR1 PRHDT, CDR2 FYEKMQ (reference sequence). This CDR3 spans 14 amino acids. In DNA, the CDR3 is TGTGCCAGCAGCCGTAGCGGGGAGGGGGATGAGCAGTTCTTC. It is translated as CASSRSGEGDEQFF.

In DNA form, the CDR3 reads TGTGCCAGCAGCGTGCTACCTTCGGGTACTGAAGCTTTCTTT. Amino acids: CASSVLPSGTEAFF. The J gene is TRBJ1-1, the V gene TRBV2; D remains ambiguous. CDR1 is SNHLY, CDR2 FYNNEI, per germline. Trimming removed 6 bases at V and 5 bases at J, with 16 bases between. CDR3 size: 14 residues. The full variable domain, completed using reference TRBV2 and TRBJ1-1, is EPEVTQTPSHQVTQMGQEVILRCVPISNHLYFYWYRQILGQKVEFLVSFYNNEISEKSEIFDDQFSVERPDGSNFTLKIRSTKLEDSAMYFCASSVLPSGTEAFFGQGTRLTVV.

The J gene is TRBJ1-1, the V gene TRBV7-6; no clear D gene. V gave up 5 bases and J gave up 4 bases, with 11 bases separating them. Germline lookup yields CDR1 SGHVS and CDR2 FNYEAQ. This CDR3 is 13 amino acids long. The CDR3 reads CASSAVEGTEAFF. The DNA for the CDR3 is TGTGCCAGCAGCGCGGTGGAGGGCACTGAAGCTTTCTTT.

The gene calls are TRBV5-4 and TRBJ1-1; 11 bases align to TRBD1. The junction had 5 bases not matched to a gene; V was cut back by 2 bases and J by 2 bases. Germline-derived CDR1 and CDR2 are SGHNT and YYREEE (reference sequence). This CDR3 contains 16 residues. The CDR3 spells CASSFWTGGPNTEAFF. The CDR3, as DNA: TGTGCCAGCAGCTTCTGGACAGGGGGCCCCAACACTGAAGCTTTCTTT.

DNA for the CDR3: TGTGCCTGGAGTGTAGAAAGCCCTGAGCAGTACTTC. Protein sequence: CAWSVESPEQYF. The genes are TRBV30 and TRBJ2-7; D is uncertain. The CDR3 runs 12 residues. V dropped 0 bases and J dropped 7 bases, with 10 bases sitting between them. Germline V CDR1 and CDR2: GTSNPN, SVGIG (reference sequence).

V gene TRBV5-4 combines with J gene TRBJ1-1, with 8 positions matching TRBD1. CDR1 and CDR2 (germline): SGHNT, YYREEE (reference sequence). The CDR3 is 15 amino acids. Losses at the gene ends were 4 bases for V and 0 bases for J; bases not matched to a gene: 5. The CDR3 spells CASSPTTGVNTEAFF. CDR3 in DNA: TGTGCCAGCAGCCCCACGACAGGGGTGAACACTGAAGCTTTCTTT.

The V gene is TRBV6-4, the J gene TRBJ2-3; the match to TRBD1 covers 9 bases. This CDR3 has 16 amino acids. The germline V gene encodes CDR1 MRHNA and CDR2 SNTAGT. With V trimmed by 5 bases and J by 3 bases, 9 bases remained unmatched. The chain's CDR3 is CASSPRTGAGTDTQYF. The CDR3, as DNA: TGTGCCAGCAGTCCCAGGACAGGGGCAGGGACAGATACGCAGTATTTT.

This clone was recorded only once. V usage is TRBV30 and J usage is TRBJ1-2; 8 bases map to TRBD1. In germline, CDR1 is GTSNPN, CDR2 SVGIG (reference sequence). The CDR3 consists of 14 residues. V lost 0 bases, J lost 7 bases, and 7 bases stayed unmatched. As DNA, the CDR3 is TGTGCCTGGAGTGTACATGGGACAGGCCTTGGCTACACCTTC. This encodes CAWSVHGTGLGYTF. Drawing the rest from reference TRBV30 and TRBJ1-2, the complete variable domain is SQTIHQWPATLVQPVGSPLSLECTVEGTSNPNLYWYRQAAGRGLQLLFYSVGIGQISSEVPQNLSASRPQDRQFILSSKKLLLSDSGFYLCAWSVHGTGLGYTFGSGTRLTVV.

The chain is built from TRBV6-1 and TRBJ1-2, with D maybe TRBD1 (6 bases). The CDR3 consists of 14 residues. Trimming left V 7 bases short and J 7 bases short, with 19 bases between. Germline assignment: CDR1 MNHNS and CDR2 SASEGT. This chain's CDR3 is CASTQWQGIGGYTF. CDR3 in DNA: TGTGCCAGCACTCAGTGGCAGGGGATAGGTGGCTACACCTTC.

This chain connects TRBV28 to TRBJ2-2, with 11 bases identical to TRBD1. CDR1 is MDHEN, CDR2 SYDVKM, per germline. The junction had 3 bases not matched to a gene; V was cut back by 6 bases and J by 6 bases. The CDR3 totals 14 residues. The CDR3 sequence is CASRTGQGAGELFF. CDR3 DNA: TGTGCCAGCAGAACGGGACAGGGGGCCGGGGAGCTGTTTTTT.

The V and J genes are TRBV6-5 and TRBJ1-1; D unclear. The germline gives CDR1 MNHEY, CDR2 SVGAGI. Trimming shortened V by 11 bases and J by 1 base, and 8 bases separated the two germline ends. The CDR3 consists of 11 residues. CDR3 nucleotides: TGTGCCTCGGTAAGGAACACTGAAGCTTTCTTT. Translation gives CASVRNTEAFF.

The chain uses TRBV5-4 and TRBJ2-7; 9 bases line up with TRBD2. Trimming took 0 bases from V and 5 from J; bases not matched to a gene: 6. The CDR3 contains 15 residues. Per germline, CDR1 SGHNT and CDR2 YYREEE (reference sequence). CDR3 in DNA: TGTGCCAGCAGCTTGGCAGGCCTAGCGGGGAACGAGCAGTACTTC. Amino acid sequence: CASSLAGLAGNEQYF.

About this clone: Other DNA sequences of this sample code for an identical CDR3. J is TRBJ1-2 and V is TRBV30, with TRBD1 matching over 9 bases. Per germline, CDR1 GTSNPN and CDR2 SVGIG (reference sequence). The CDR3 is made up of 12 amino acids. V shed 2 bases and J 7 bases; nucleotides not matched to a gene: 2. CDR3 bases: TGTGCCTGGAGTCCACAGGGGGCTGGCTACACCTTC. This gives the protein CAWSPQGAGYTF.

The J gene is TRBJ2-7, the V gene TRBV30; D ambiguous. V was pared by 0 bases and J by 0 bases, with 6 bases between. In germline, CDR1 is GTSNPN, CDR2 SVGIG (reference sequence). The CDR3 spans 13 residues. CDR3 residues: CAWSVGGSYEQYF. The CDR3 coding sequence is TGTGCCTGGAGTGTAGGCGGCTCCTACGAGCAGTACTTC.

V is TRBV7-2 and J is TRBJ1-2; 7 bases are shared with TRBD1. This CDR3 is 15 amino acids long. Germline CDR1 and CDR2: SGHTA and FQGNSA. J was trimmed by 5 bases and V by 5 bases; bases with no gene match: 11. CDR3: CASSPRTGVGYGYTF. Here the CDR3 DNA reads TGTGCCAGCAGCCCCCGGACAGGAGTAGGGTATGGCTACACCTTC.

The J gene is TRBJ2-7, the V gene TRBV30, with no clear D. V dropped 0 bases and J dropped 0 bases, with 9 bases sitting between them. The CDR3 is 14 residues long. Looked up from germline, CDR1 is GTSNPN and CDR2 is SVGIG (reference sequence). For the CDR3, the DNA is TGTGCCTGGAGTGTACGAGCATTCTCCTACGAGCAGTACTTC. Translating it yields CAWSVRAFSYEQYF.

This chain uses TRBV7-2 with TRBJ1-6; 7 bases fit TRBD1. Trimming took 5 bases from V and 7 from J; bases not matched to a gene: 8. Germline V CDR1 and CDR2: SGHTA, FQGNSA. This CDR3 contains 15 residues. CDR3 nucleotide sequence: TGTGCCAGCAGCCCCTATGGCAGGGGGAATTCACCCCTCCACTTT. It is translated as CASSPYGRGNSPLHF.

The chain employs TRBV4-3 and TRBJ2-7; a weak D match, TRBD1 (6 bases). The CDR3 extends over 15 amino acids. Between the trimmed V and J ends, which lost 5 bases and 7 bases, there was a span of 21 bases. CDR1 and CDR2 from the germline V gene are LGHNA and YSLEER. CDR3 nucleotide sequence: TGCGCCAGCAGCGAAGGGGTGTCAGGGGAGAGGGAGCAGTACTTC. This encodes CASSEGVSGEREQYF.

The genes are TRBV19 and TRBJ1-1; D unclear. CDR3 size: 13 residues. Germline V gives CDR1 LNHDA, CDR2 SQIVND (reference sequence). V was cut by 3 bases and J by 4 bases, with 9 bases left in between. DNA of the CDR3: TGTGCCAGTAGTATCGCGGCGTTCACTGAAGCTTTCTTT. Protein product: CASSIAAFTEAFF.

The V call is TRBV6-1, the J call TRBJ1-4, with 11 nucleotides matching TRBD1. The germline V gene encodes CDR1 MNHNS and CDR2 SASEGT. The CDR3 is 14 residues long. V dropped 3 bases and J dropped 7; count of bases not matched to a gene: 1. This chain's CDR3 is CASSEGQGVEKLFF. CDR3 sequence (DNA): TGTGCCAGCAGTGAGGGACAGGGGGTTGAAAAACTGTTTTTT.

The chain employs TRBV4-2 and TRBJ1-2; 8 nucleotides align to TRBD1. The junction had 4 bases not matched to a gene; V was cut back by 0 bases and J by 7 bases. Germline V CDR1 and CDR2: LGHNA, YNFKEQ. CDR3 length: 14 residues. The CDR3 loop reads CASSQENRGVGYTF. CDR3 nucleotide sequence: TGTGCCAGCAGCCAAGAAAACAGGGGGGTTGGCTACACCTTC.

In nucleotides, the CDR3 is TGCGCCAGCAGCCTGGACAGTCATAATTCACCCCTCCACTTT. This sequence encodes CASSLDSHNSPLHF. V usage is TRBV5-1 and J usage is TRBJ1-6; D perhaps matches TRBD1 (6 bases). Trimming stripped 4 bases from V and 5 bases from J, with 10 bases between. The CDR3 totals 14 residues. Germline V gives CDR1 SGHRS, CDR2 YFSETQ.

The chain couples TRBV5-5 to TRBJ1-2; D might be TRBD1 (6 bases). CDR3 length equals 15 residues. The V end lost 4 bases, the J end lost 7 bases, and 20 bases lay between the germline ends. Germline CDR1 reads SGHKS; CDR2 reads YYEKEE (reference sequence). CDR3 sequence reads: CASSQSSQGPPGYTF. DNA for the CDR3: TGTGCCAGCAGCCAATCGAGTCAGGGGCCCCCTGGCTACACCTTC.